The clone carrying this T cell receptor beta chain showed up just a few times. Its target is not known. These data come from a study of shared clonotypes between healthy human individuals. General study points: Relative to memory subsets, naive subsets generally showed larger estimated richness. Clonotypes not shared had lower generation probabilities than those common to all four donors. Sample collection involved blood only; tissue repertoires are likely different.

On sorted subsets, replicate PCRs used about 0.2 ug DNA, or around 30,000 T cell genomes. The data were produced by immunoSEQ multiplex PCR, yet TCRdb's version contains in-frame clones alone and is incomplete. The sample has around 690,000 clones, about 90% seen once. With 2 bases clipped from V and 4 bases from J, the junction kept 22 bases outside the gene matches. The length of the CDR3 is 19 residues. Germline CDR1 GTSNPN, CDR2 SVGIG (reference sequence). This receptor was taken from a man between 18 and 35 years old in good health. Some clones in this sample may be carry-over from other donors' samples. The chain carries TRBV30 and TRBJ2-5, with 7 positions matching TRBD2. The sample comprised memory CD8+ T cells from PBMCs. The sample's subset: CD45RO+ cells pooled with CCR7-negative TemRA cells. The DNA of the CDR3 is TGTGCCTGGAGTAAGATCATGACGGCGGGAGTAAGTGTATTAGAGACCCAGTACTTC. Protein product: CAWSKIMTAGVSVLETQYF.